This T cell receptor (beta chain) was sequenced in a study of beta chain features in type 1 diabetes (dated by TCRdb to between 2017 and 2018). For the wider study: Patients and healthy donors did not differ in mean age, gender distribution, total cell number or subset yield. A total of approximately 99,000,000 sorted cells were examined across all samples, and RNA yield correlated strongly with the number of cells per subset. The study compared TCRB repertoires of sorted circulating CD4+ T cell subsets between recently diagnosed type 1 diabetes patients and matched healthy donors. Naive and central memory subsets were obtained from all 30 or so donors, but regulatory and stem cell-like memory subsets were isolated from only 8 patients and roughly 8 healthy donors.

The cysteine opens and the phenylalanine closes a CDR3 of 14 amino acids. Only the CDR3 DNA is retained, 42 bases long and in frame from the first base. Trimming costs V 0 bases and J 5 bases, and their ends lie 11 bases apart. As encoded in the germline V gene, CDR1 is SGHDT while CDR2 is YYEEEE. The entire amount of isolated RNA was reverse transcribed using the High Capacity cDNA Reverse Transcription Kit, so the sequenced TCRB transcripts were expressed ones. Naive, central memory and regulatory T cell samples underwent deep immunoSEQ sequencing, averaging approximately 3.5 million total reads per sample. Sorted cells were lysed in RLT buffer and RNA was extracted with DNase-treated RNeasy Micro or Mini kits, depending on cell number. To prevent cross-contamination, each cell subset was processed individually, whereas patient and healthy donor samples were processed jointly. Using the immunoSEQ multiplex PCR, TCRB sequences were amplified from cDNA into 87-bp fragments spanning the CDR3 region. Sequencing of the amplicons was done on the Illumina HiSeq platform. In the source study's methods: Synthetic template baselines were used to correct PCR bias computationally, reads within Hamming distance 2 were collapsed, and singletons that could not be merged were discarded. Reads were aligned to IMGT to assign V, D and J genes, CDR3 length, and insertions or deletions at six rearrangement sites. Clonotype counts were normalized to sorted cell number within each subset before computing true diversity and Gini coefficients with the tcR R package. Repertoire sharing was quantified using the overlap coefficient calculated on TCRB nucleotide sequences. TCRdb retrieved this table from immuneACCESS and kept in-frame rearrangements only. Not all clones are present; in checked studies, unresolved V genes account for under half, and no reason is known for the remainder. Clonal size and the V and J genes are those of that table, whereas D and trimming came from the DNA. For this sample there are more than 100,000 clones; around 9% appear just once. Over 0.6% of the sample lies in the top ten.

This clone was observed a handful of times. The specificity of this receptor is unknown. Base qualities are missing; no much larger clone stands one base away. Study-level results and caveats: At VDJ recombination sites, patients with type 1 diabetes made fewer insertions and deleted more nucleotides, a pattern implying thymic rearrangement abnormalities. HLA sub-analyses involved small numbers of individuals, so any influence of HLA type on TCRB rearrangement remained unresolved. Because cDNA was sequenced instead of genomic DNA, highly expressing activated cells could be over-represented, though the groups showed no difference in activation or CD3 levels. Shorter templates might be favored by PCR, yet because patient and control samples were amplified and corrected together, any such skew would affect both groups equally. A moderate but significant shortening of TCRB CDR3 length was observed in type 1 diabetes patients in all four CD4+ subsets. Naive, central memory and regulatory TCRB repertoires appeared to be more alike among patients than among healthy donors.

From each donor, a single peripheral blood sample of 100 to 150 mL on average was drawn into heparinised tubes. A BD FACSAria II was used to sort naive, central memory, regulatory and stem cell-like memory CD4+ T cells with a panel that included CD45RO, CCR7, CD25, CD127, CD95 and CD27. A purity above 98% was achieved for all sorted populations. PBMCs were separated immediately by Lymphoprep density gradient centrifugation and were stained directly, without being cultured. So that batch effects would be minimized, each experiment stained and sorted samples in pairs, pairing one healthy donor with one patient.

This clonotype was obtained from a man aged 25 to 45 with type 1 diabetes. This sequence uses TRBV5-6 and TRBJ1-2; the D segment could be TRBD1, given 6 matching bases. What was sequenced was central memory CD4+ T cells from blood. Here the CDR3 is given as CASSLEGGLYGYTF. The nucleotide sequence is given as TGTGCCAGCAGCTTGGAGGGGGGGTTGTATGGCTACACCTTC.